The 13 T cell receptor beta chains below were found in one sample sequenced in a study of shared T cell receptors in the human thymus. Only in-frame clones appear in the TCRdb table, and some are missing; sequencing was by immunoSEQ multiplex PCR. The data hold tens of thousands of clones, with 90% to 95% observed a single time. Sequencing input: thymocytes. These receptors all come from a human donor.

V is TRBV7-2 and J is TRBJ1-3, with 10 bases aligning to TRBD1. The CDR3 extends over 19 amino acids. The ends lost 5 bases at V and 3 bases at J; junction bases unmatched: 16. Germline V gene sequence: CDR1 SGHTA, CDR2 FQGNSA. In DNA, the CDR3 is TGTGCCAGCAGCACCTCCGACAGGGGGCCAAGAGGTGATGGAAACACCATATATTTT. Protein: CASSTSDRGPRGDGNTIYF.

The chain links TRBV6-5 to TRBJ2-7, with D perhaps being TRBD1 or TRBD2 (5 bases each). This CDR3 has 14 residues. V was trimmed by 6 bases and J by 0 bases, leaving 12 bases between them. CDR1 is MNHEY, CDR2 SVGAGI, per germline. The CDR3 sequence: CASSWDGHSYEQYF. CDR3 bases: TGTGCCAGCAGCTGGGACGGCCACTCCTACGAGCAGTACTTC.

This chain connects TRBV19 to TRBJ2-7; D gene ambiguous. V lost 6 bases to trimming and J lost 0 bases, with 12 bases between them. Germline lookup yields CDR1 LNHDA and CDR2 SQIVND (reference sequence). The CDR3 spans 14 residues. The CDR3 sequence is CASSYGHPSYEQYF. The CDR3 DNA sequence: TGTGCCAGTAGCTATGGGCACCCCTCCTACGAGCAGTACTTC. Full variable domain (rest looked up from reference TRBV19 and TRBJ2-7): DGGITQSPKYLFRKEGQNVTLSCEQNLNHDAMYWYRQDPGQGLRLIYYSQIVNDFQKGDIAEGYSVSREKKESFPLTVTSAQKNPTAFYLCASSYGHPSYEQYFGPGTRLTVT.

This chain uses TRBV9 with TRBJ2-5; 8 nucleotides agree with TRBD2. The ends lost 5 bases at V and 5 bases at J; junction bases unmatched: 8. The CDR3 contains 14 residues. Per the germline V gene, CDR1 is SGDLS and CDR2 is YYNGEE. This CDR3 reads CASRVHEREETQYF. The CDR3 nucleotides are TGTGCCAGCAGGGTCCATGAGCGGGAGGAGACCCAGTACTTC.

The chain carries TRBV5-6 and TRBJ1-2; 9 bases line up with TRBD1. Germline CDR1 and CDR2: SGHDT and YYEEEE. The CDR3 runs to 15 residues. V was clipped by 0 bases and J by 4 bases; unmatched bases: 4. CDR3 coding DNA: TGTGCCAGCAGCTTGGGAGGACAGGGGTTCTATGGCTACACCTTC. It specifies CASSLGGQGFYGYTF.

This clone appeared once. The V and J genes are TRBV4-3 and TRBJ2-2; D might be TRBD2 (6 bases). Germline loops: CDR1 LGHNA, CDR2 YSLEER. The CDR3 runs to 17 residues. The V and J ends lost 1 base and 5 bases respectively, with 17 bases between them. The CDR3 region has the DNA TGCGCCAGCAGCCAAGCGGATGGGGGGTTCCATACCGGGGAGCTGTTTTTT. Amino acids: CASSQADGGFHTGELFF.

This chain uses TRBV4-2 with TRBJ1-4, with D unclear. CDR1 and CDR2 from the germline V gene are LGHNA and YNFKEQ. The CDR3 is made up of 18 amino acids. Trimming took off 0 bases at V and 4 bases at J, with 18 bases between the two ends. This CDR3 reads CASSQDNRAGWDNEKLFF. The CDR3 nucleotides read TGTGCCAGCAGCCAAGATAACCGGGCGGGCTGGGATAATGAAAAACTGTTTTTT.

This clone has just one count. V usage is TRBV14 and J usage is TRBJ1-6; 11 bases map to TRBD1. V shed 4 bases, J shed 10 bases, and the junction held 12 bases outside the gene matches. This CDR3 region has 17 residues. Germline CDR1 reads SGHDN; CDR2 reads FVKESK. CDR3 amino acids: CASSLDRGRWIRSPLHF. DNA for the CDR3: TGTGCCAGCAGCCTGGACAGGGGGCGCTGGATTCGATCACCCCTCCACTTT.

This clone was seen once. CDR3 in amino acids: CASSTTSGGPSDTDTQYF. Here the CDR3 DNA reads TGTGCCAGTAGTACCACTAGCGGGGGCCCTTCTGACACAGATACGCAGTATTTT. This chain uses TRBV19 with TRBJ2-3, with TRBD2 identical over 11 bases. Germline V gene sequence: CDR1 LNHDA, CDR2 SQIVND (reference sequence). V gave up 4 bases and J gave up 2 bases; unmatched junction bases: 11. The CDR3 totals 18 residues.

J is TRBJ2-4 and V is TRBV7-2; possible D gene TRBD2, 6 bases. The CDR3 spans 16 residues. Germline CDR1 reads SGHTA; CDR2 reads FQGNSA. Trimming took off 1 base at V and 1 base at J, with 11 bases between the two ends. CDR3 residues: CASSLDFRGAKNIQYF. The CDR3 DNA reads as TGTGCCAGCAGCTTAGATTTCCGGGGGGCCAAAAACATTCAGTACTTC.

The chain has TRBV4-3 and TRBJ2-7; possibly TRBD1 for D (5 bases). The CDR3 covers 16 residues. CDR1 is LGHNA and CDR2 is YSLEER in the germline V gene. Trimming left V 1 base short and J 0 bases short, with 13 bases between. The CDR3 protein is CASSQVPQGSSYEQYF. Written as DNA, the CDR3 is TGCGCCAGCAGCCAAGTACCTCAGGGTAGCTCCTACGAGCAGTACTTC.

The rearrangement joins TRBV14 to TRBJ1-1, with 8 positions matching TRBD1. Per germline, CDR1 SGHDN and CDR2 FVKESK. V lost 5 bases and J lost 4; bases outside the gene matches: 9. The CDR3 covers 15 residues. The CDR3 region has the DNA TGTGCCAGCAGCGCACGACAGGGGAAGGGCACTGAAGCTTTCTTT. Translation gives CASSARQGKGTEAFF.

This chain links TRBV27 with TRBJ2-4, with 12 bases matching TRBD1. V lost 5 bases, J lost 8 bases, and 7 bases stayed unmatched. The CDR3 is 15 residues long. From germline, CDR1 is MNHEY and CDR2 SMNVEV (reference sequence). The CDR3 nucleotides are TGTGCCAGCAGTCTGGGACAGGGGGCCCAGGACATTCAGTACTTC. It encodes CASSLGQGAQDIQYF.